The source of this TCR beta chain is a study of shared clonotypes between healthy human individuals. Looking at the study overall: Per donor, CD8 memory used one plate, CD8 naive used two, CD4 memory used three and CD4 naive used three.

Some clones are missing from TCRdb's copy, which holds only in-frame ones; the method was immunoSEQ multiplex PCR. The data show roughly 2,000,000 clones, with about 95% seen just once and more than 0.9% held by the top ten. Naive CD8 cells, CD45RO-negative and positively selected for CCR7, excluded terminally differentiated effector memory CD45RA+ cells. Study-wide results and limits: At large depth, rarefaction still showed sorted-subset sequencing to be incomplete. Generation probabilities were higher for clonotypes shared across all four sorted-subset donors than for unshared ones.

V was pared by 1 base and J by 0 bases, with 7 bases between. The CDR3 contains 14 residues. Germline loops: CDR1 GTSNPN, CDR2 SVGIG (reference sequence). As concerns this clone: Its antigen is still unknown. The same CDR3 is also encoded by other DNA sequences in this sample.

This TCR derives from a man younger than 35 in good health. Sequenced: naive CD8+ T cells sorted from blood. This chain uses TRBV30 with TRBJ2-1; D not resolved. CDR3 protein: CAWSGVSSYNEQFF. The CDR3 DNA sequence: TGTGCCTGGAGTGGCGTCAGCTCCTACAATGAGCAGTTCTTC. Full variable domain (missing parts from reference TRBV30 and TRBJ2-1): SQTIHQWPATLVQPVGSPLSLECTVEGTSNPNLYWYRQAAGRGLQLLFYSVGIGQISSEVPQNLSASRPQDRQFILSSKKLLLSDSGFYLCAWSGVSSYNEQFFGPGTRLTVL.